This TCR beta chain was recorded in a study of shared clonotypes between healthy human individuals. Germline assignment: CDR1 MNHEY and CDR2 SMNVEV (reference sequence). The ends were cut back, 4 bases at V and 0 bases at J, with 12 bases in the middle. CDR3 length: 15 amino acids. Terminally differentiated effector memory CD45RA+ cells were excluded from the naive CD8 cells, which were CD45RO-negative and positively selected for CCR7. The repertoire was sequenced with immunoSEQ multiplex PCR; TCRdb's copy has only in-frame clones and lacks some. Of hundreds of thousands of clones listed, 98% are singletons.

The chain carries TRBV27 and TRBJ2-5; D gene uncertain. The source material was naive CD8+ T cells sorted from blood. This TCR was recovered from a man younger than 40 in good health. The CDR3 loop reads CASSYGLPYQETQYF. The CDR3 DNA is TGTGCCAGCAGTTACGGGCTACCGTACCAAGAGACCCAGTACTTC.